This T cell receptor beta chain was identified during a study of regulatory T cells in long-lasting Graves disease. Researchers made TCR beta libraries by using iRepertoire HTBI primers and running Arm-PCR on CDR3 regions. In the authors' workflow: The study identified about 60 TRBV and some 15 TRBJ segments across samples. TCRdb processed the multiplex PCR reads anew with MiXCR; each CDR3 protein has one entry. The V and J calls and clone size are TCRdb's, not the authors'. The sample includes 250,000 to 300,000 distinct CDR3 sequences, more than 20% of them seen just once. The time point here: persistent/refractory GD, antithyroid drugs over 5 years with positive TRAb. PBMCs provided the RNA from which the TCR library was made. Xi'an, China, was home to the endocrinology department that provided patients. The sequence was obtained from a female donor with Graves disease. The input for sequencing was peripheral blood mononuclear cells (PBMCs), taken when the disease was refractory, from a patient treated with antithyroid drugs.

CDR3 protein: CASSSRTTGRVWTRALNEQFF. CDR3 DNA: TGTGCCAGCAGCTCCCGAACTACAGGGAGGGTCTGGACTAGGGCCCTCAATGAGCAGTTCTTC. The rearrangement joins TRBV7-2 to TRBJ2-1; tentatively, D is TRBD2 (7 bases). The V end was cut by 4 bases, the J end by 6 bases, with 34 bases between. The CDR3 length is 21 residues. The V gene's germline CDR1 is SGHTA and CDR2 FQGNSA.